These T cell receptor beta chains were read from a single sample in a study of T cell responses to AZD1222 COVID-19 vaccine. Libraries were prepared by immunoSEQ multiplex PCR; TCRdb keeps only in-frame clonotypes and omits some of them. The table lists some 110,000 clones, 90% to 95% of them singletons. The sample was peripheral blood, taken on day 0 of AZD1222 vaccination. Receptor source: an adult in good health. The CDR3 runs from the conserved cysteine through the conserved F or W. The D gene is left open where the match is weak. Rows may omit the clone size; those that give it use once, few, many or a size class.

v_gene,j_gene,abundance,d_gene,CDR3aa,CDR3nt
TRBV27,TRBJ2-7,-,-,CASGWGTPTYEQYF,TGTGCCAGCGGATGGGGGACTCCGACCTACGAGCAGTACTTC
TRBV30,TRBJ1-4,-,-,CAWSGGEHEKLFF,TGTGCCTGGAGTGGCGGAGAACATGAAAAACTGTTTTTT
TRBV28,TRBJ1-4,-,-,CASSLWTENEKLFF,TGTGCCAGCAGTTTATGGACAGAAAATGAAAAACTGTTTTTT
TRBV24-1,TRBJ2-3,-,-,CATSDRMGGTDTQYF,TGTGCCACCAGTGATCGTATGGGGGGCACAGATACGCAGTATTTT
TRBV13,TRBJ2-7,-,TRBD1,CASSYRQGPRYEQYF,TGTGCCAGCAGCTACCGACAGGGCCCTCGCTACGAGCAGTACTTC
TRBV2,TRBJ1-5,-,-,CASSLRGGQPQHF,TGTGCCAGCAGTCTCAGGGGAGGGCAGCCCCAGCATTTT
TRBV2,TRBJ1-5,-,-,CASSAAGARQPQHF,TGTGCCAGCAGCGCCGCGGGGGCGAGACAGCCCCAGCATTTT
TRBV28,TRBJ1-6,once,-,CASREGLNNSPLHF,TGTGCCAGCAGGGAGGGATTGAATAATTCACCCCTCCACTTT
TRBV11-2,TRBJ1-4,-,-,CASSPGQLDEKLFF,TGTGCCAGCAGCCCGGGACAACTGGATGAAAAACTGTTTTTT
TRBV11-3,TRBJ2-1,-,-,CASSPGRGRGSYNEQFF,TGTGCCAGCAGCCCGGGGCGCGGACGGGGCTCCTACAATGAGCAGTTCTTC
TRBV6-1,TRBJ2-1,-,-,CASSEVGGYSYNEQFF,TGTGCCAGCAGTGAAGTTGGGGGCTACTCCTACAATGAGCAGTTCTTC
TRBV5-5,TRBJ2-1,-,-,CASRGLSSYNEQFF,TGTGCCAGCAGAGGACTTTCCTCCTACAATGAGCAGTTCTTC
TRBV19,TRBJ1-3,-,-,CASTGTASGNTIYF,TGTGCCAGTACAGGGACTGCCTCTGGAAACACCATATATTTT
TRBV11-3,TRBJ2-3,few,-,CASSPPGERDTQYF,TGTGCCAGCAGCCCCCCGGGGGAGAGAGATACGCAGTATTTT
TRBV29-1,TRBJ2-7,-,-,CSAGGGDYEQYF,TGCAGCGCTGGGGGGGGCGATTACGAGCAGTACTTC
TRBV6-5,TRBJ2-1,-,-,CASSYGTPQYNEQFF,TGTGCCAGCAGTTATGGGACTCCTCAATACAATGAGCAGTTCTTC
TRBV7-9,TRBJ2-5,-,-,CASSLGRDWVGETQYF,TGTGCCAGCAGCTTAGGCCGGGACTGGGTAGGGGAGACCCAGTACTTC
TRBV9,TRBJ2-7,-,-,CASSRQGGTYEQYF,TGTGCCAGCAGTCGCCAGGGGGGTACCTACGAGCAGTACTTC
TRBV7-2,TRBJ1-5,-,-,CASSLGGLRDQPQHF,TGTGCCAGCAGCTTAGGCGGGCTAAGGGATCAGCCCCAGCATTTT
TRBV29-1,TRBJ2-1,-,TRBD2,CSVRLARSYNEQFF,TGCAGCGTCAGACTAGCGAGATCTTACAATGAGCAGTTCTTC
TRBV6-2/TRBV6-3,TRBJ1-5,-,-,CASSFGRIDGQPQHF,TGTGCCAGCAGTTTTGGACGGATAGATGGTCAGCCCCAGCATTTT
TRBV5-1,TRBJ1-1,-,-,CASSSQKQGGEAFF,TGCGCCAGCAGCTCCCAAAAACAAGGGGGTGAAGCTTTCTTT
TRBV27,TRBJ2-3,-,-,CASSLSLTYTDTQYF,TGTGCCAGCAGTTTATCCCTCACGTACACAGATACGCAGTATTTT
TRBV10-2,TRBJ2-5,-,-,CASCQGVETQYF,TGCGCCAGCTGCCAGGGTGTCGAGACCCAGTACTTC
TRBV21-1,TRBJ1-2,-,-,CASSKGLGVLGGYTF,TGTGCCAGCAGCAAGGGTCTTGGGGTCCTTGGTGGCTACACCTTC
TRBV11-3,TRBJ2-1,-,TRBD2,CASSLRTSGRYNEQFF,TGTGCCAGCAGCCTACGGACTAGCGGGAGATACAATGAGCAGTTCTTC
TRBV15,TRBJ2-5,-,TRBD1,CATSRRTGGIGETQYF,TGTGCCACCAGCAGACGTACAGGGGGCATAGGGGAGACCCAGTACTTC
TRBV7-7,TRBJ1-4,-,-,CASSRDLGLGKLFF,TGTGCTAGCAGCCGGGACCTGGGTCTCGGAAAACTGTTTTTT
TRBV5-1,TRBJ2-3,-,-,CASSPLSDTQYF,TGCGCCAGCAGCCCCCTTTCCGATACGCAGTATTTT
TRBV19,TRBJ1-2,-,-,CASTDRNYGYTF,TGTGCCAGTACCGACAGAAACTATGGCTACACCTTC
TRBV10-1,TRBJ2-2,-,TRBD1,CASRQGADTGELFF,TGCGCCAGCCGACAGGGGGCGGACACCGGGGAGCTGTTTTTT
TRBV18,TRBJ2-1,once,TRBD1,CASSPWPGQGYEQFF,TGTGCCAGCTCACCATGGCCGGGACAGGGCTATGAGCAGTTCTTC
TRBV30,TRBJ2-7,-,-,CAWTTGYEQYF,TGTGCCTGGACGACAGGCTACGAGCAGTACTTC
TRBV6-1,TRBJ2-3,once,TRBD2,CASSVFGGGATDTDTQYF,TGTGCCAGCAGTGTGTTCGGGGGGGGCGCAACTGACACAGATACGCAGTATTTT
TRBV5-4,TRBJ1-2,-,TRBD1,CASTQSTGDSGYTF,TGTGCCAGCACCCAAAGTACAGGGGATTCTGGCTACACCTTC
TRBV6-2/TRBV6-3,TRBJ2-5,-,TRBD2,CASSYPSSTLAGGGGTQYF,TGTGCCAGCAGTTACCCATCCAGCACACTGGCGGGAGGCGGGGGGACCCAGTACTTC
TRBV11-2,TRBJ2-7,-,-,CASSLQGAAYEQYF,TGTGCCAGCAGCTTACAGGGTGCAGCCTACGAGCAGTACTTC
TRBV28,TRBJ2-5,-,-,CASRSPKGTQYF,TGTGCCAGCAGGTCACCAAAAGGGACCCAGTACTTC
TRBV6-5,TRBJ1-2,-,-,CASSYRSTGMVIF,TGTGCCAGCAGTTACAGGTCAACAGGGATGGTTATCTTC
TRBV4-2,TRBJ2-5,once,TRBD2,CASSLSGSEETQYF,TGTGCCAGCAGCCTTAGCGGGAGTGAGGAGACCCAGTACTTC
TRBV6-5,TRBJ2-1,-,-,CASSPSTYNEQFF,TGTGCCAGCAGTCCGTCCACCTACAATGAGCAGTTCTTC
TRBV11-2,TRBJ2-7,-,-,CASSTPGTTRYEQYF,TGTGCCAGCAGCACCCCCGGGACAACGCGTTACGAGCAGTACTTC
TRBV27,TRBJ2-7,-,TRBD1,CASWGSGGYEQYF,TGTGCCAGCTGGGGATCAGGGGGCTACGAGCAGTACTTC
TRBV19,TRBJ1-2,-,-,CASTAERISGYTF,TGTGCCAGTACCGCCGAGCGGATATCGGGCTACACCTTC
TRBV12-5,TRBJ1-5,-,TRBD1,CASGYPPGQANSNQPQHF,TGTGCTAGTGGTTACCCACCGGGACAGGCAAATAGCAATCAGCCCCAGCATTTT
TRBV27,TRBJ1-3,-,-,CASRLTGSGNTIYF,TGTGCCAGCAGACTTACAGGGTCCGGAAACACCATATATTTT
TRBV28,TRBJ1-2,-,TRBD1,CASSRQDRLYGYTF,TGTGCCAGCAGCCGTCAGGACAGGCTCTATGGCTACACCTTC
TRBV27,TRBJ1-4,-,TRBD1,CASSSAGGAWAEKLFF,TGTGCCAGCAGTTCAGCAGGGGGCGCTTGGGCTGAAAAACTGTTTTTT
TRBV18,TRBJ1-4,-,TRBD1,CASSPTDRGQGDEKLFF,TGTGCCAGCTCACCAACAGACAGGGGGCAAGGAGATGAAAAACTGTTTTTT
TRBV5-6,TRBJ1-1,-,-,CASSRNTEAFF,TGTGCCAGCAGTCGTAACACTGAAGCTTTCTTT
TRBV28,TRBJ2-1,-,-,CASGYNEQFF,TGTGCCAGCGGATACAATGAGCAGTTCTTC
TRBV29-1,TRBJ1-2,-,TRBD1,CSVTGANYGYTF,TGCAGCGTTACAGGGGCTAACTATGGCTACACCTTC
TRBV4-2,TRBJ2-5,-,TRBD2,CASSQGGTSGVYQETQYF,TGTGCCAGCAGCCAAGGGGGGACTAGCGGGGTGTACCAAGAGACCCAGTACTTC